Presented here are 11 T cell receptor beta chains from one specimen sequenced in a study of circulating and synovial CD4+ cells in juvenile arthritis. The assay was immunoSEQ multiplex PCR, and TCRdb's table has in-frame clones only and misses some. This table holds around 3,000 clones, around 82% found once. Material: CD4+ T cells from synovial fluid. The receptors stem from a human donor with juvenile idiopathic arthritis.

The chain has TRBV30 and TRBJ1-2; 8 nucleotides match TRBD1. CDR1 is GTSNPN and CDR2 is SVGIG in the germline V gene (reference sequence). Unmatched junction bases numbered 11, after V lost 8 bases and J lost 9 bases. The CDR3 sequence is 12 residues long. The CDR3 coding sequence is TGTGCCGGGACCGGGACAGGCCTTAGCTACACCTTC. This translates into CAGTGTGLSYTF.

This chain links TRBV7-2 with TRBJ2-3, with D possibly being TRBD1 (5 bases). The CDR3 runs to 16 residues. Germline CDR1 and CDR2: SGHTA and FQGNSA. The germline V and J ends were trimmed by 3 bases and 0 bases, with 13 bases remaining between them. The CDR3 here is CASSFAGHSSTDTQYF. CDR3 nucleotides: TGTGCCAGCAGCTTCGCCGGACACTCTAGCACAGATACGCAGTATTTT. Filled out from reference TRBV7-2 and TRBJ2-3, the complete variable domain reads GAGVSQSPSNKVTEKGKDVELRCDPISGHTALYWYRQSLGQGLEFLIYFQGNSAPDKSGLPSDRFSAERTGGSVSTLTIQRTQQEDSAVYLCASSFAGHSSTDTQYFGPGTRLTVL.

The chain has TRBV7-7 and TRBJ2-2, with 13 bases that match TRBD2. With V trimmed by 4 bases and J by 6 bases, 2 bases remained unmatched. The CDR3 has 15 amino acids. CDR1 is SSHAT, CDR2 FNYEAQ, per germline (reference sequence). The CDR3 region has the DNA TGTGCCAGCAGCTCCACTAGCGGGGGGGCCGGGGAGCTGTTTTTT. Encoded protein: CASSSTSGGAGELFF.

CDR3 nucleotide sequence: TGCGCCAGCAGCCAAGAGATAGCGGGAGGGAGGACCGGGGAGCTGTTTTTT. Its protein is CASSQEIAGGRTGELFF. The chain combines TRBV4-3 with TRBJ2-2; 11 positions match TRBD2. CDR3 size: 17 residues. J lost 5 bases, V lost 0 bases, and 5 bases had no gene match. In germline, CDR1 is LGHNA, CDR2 YSLEER.

The chain has TRBV6-4 and TRBJ2-1; no firm D call. The germline V gene has CDR1 MRHNA and CDR2 SNTAGT. V was pared by 4 bases and J by 3 bases, with 7 bases between. This CDR3 has 13 residues. In DNA form, the CDR3 reads TGTGCCAGCAGTGCCCCCTACTACAATGAGCAGTTCTTC. This codes for CASSAPYYNEQFF.

The chain employs TRBV30 and TRBJ2-2, with TRBD2 identical over 8 bases. Germline V lookup: CDR1 GTSNPN, CDR2 SVGIG (reference sequence). The CDR3 sequence is 14 residues long. Trimming at V came to 8 bases and at J to 6 bases, leaving 11 bases not matched to a gene. CDR3 sequence reads: CAGGGGRGAGELFF. The CDR3 DNA sequence: TGTGCCGGGGGCGGGGGGCGGGGGGCCGGGGAGCTGTTTTTT.

The V call is TRBV27, the J call TRBJ1-5; D not resolved. Between the trimmed V and J ends, which lost 10 bases and 11 bases, there was a span of 24 bases. CDR3 size: 14 residues. Germline CDR1 is MNHEY and CDR2 is SMNVEV (reference sequence). DNA of the CDR3: TGTGCCACCCGACCGATCCAGGCCTCCTGGGCCCAGCATTTT. It yields the protein CATRPIQASWAQHF.

This clone was counted once. The chain combines TRBV27 with TRBJ1-5; D is perhaps TRBD1 (6 bases). The CDR3 loop spans 20 amino acids. V was shortened by 5 bases and J by 0 bases, with 26 bases between the two germline ends. Germline V CDR1 and CDR2: MNHEY, SMNVEV (reference sequence). The DNA of the CDR3 is TGTGCCAGCAGTCCCGCGGGCGGCAGGGGCCGAACCTATAGCAATCAGCCCCAGCATTTT. Its translation: CASSPAGGRGRTYSNQPQHF.

This rearrangement joins TRBV7-9 to TRBJ1-2, with 7 bases lining up with TRBD1. Per the germline V gene, CDR1 is SEHNR and CDR2 is FQNEAQ (reference sequence). The CDR3 length is 14 residues. The ends lost 5 bases at V and 0 bases at J; junction bases unmatched: 3. The CDR3 reads CASSPGQTNYGYTF. DNA of the CDR3: TGTGCCAGCAGCCCGGGACAGACTAACTATGGCTACACCTTC.

This clone was counted a single time. This same CDR3 is encoded by further DNA sequences in the sample. This rearrangement joins TRBV5-1 to TRBJ2-2, with TRBD1 matching over 8 bases. J was trimmed by 4 bases and V by 1 base; bases with no gene match: 0. The germline gives CDR1 SGHRS, CDR2 YFSETQ. This CDR3 comprises 14 residues. CDR3 DNA: TGCGCCAGCAGCTTGACAGGGGGCACCGGGGAGCTGTTTTTT. Protein sequence: CASSLTGGTGELFF.

The rearrangement links TRBV10-3 to TRBJ1-2; D gene uncertain. The V end was cut by 0 bases, the J end by 4 bases, with 15 bases between. The CDR3 runs to 16 residues. Per germline, CDR1 ENHRY and CDR2 SYGVKD. The CDR3 DNA sequence: TGTGCCATCAGTGAGTCTAGCGTGGCAGCGAGCTATGGCTACACCTTC. The encoded protein is CAISESSVAASYGYTF.